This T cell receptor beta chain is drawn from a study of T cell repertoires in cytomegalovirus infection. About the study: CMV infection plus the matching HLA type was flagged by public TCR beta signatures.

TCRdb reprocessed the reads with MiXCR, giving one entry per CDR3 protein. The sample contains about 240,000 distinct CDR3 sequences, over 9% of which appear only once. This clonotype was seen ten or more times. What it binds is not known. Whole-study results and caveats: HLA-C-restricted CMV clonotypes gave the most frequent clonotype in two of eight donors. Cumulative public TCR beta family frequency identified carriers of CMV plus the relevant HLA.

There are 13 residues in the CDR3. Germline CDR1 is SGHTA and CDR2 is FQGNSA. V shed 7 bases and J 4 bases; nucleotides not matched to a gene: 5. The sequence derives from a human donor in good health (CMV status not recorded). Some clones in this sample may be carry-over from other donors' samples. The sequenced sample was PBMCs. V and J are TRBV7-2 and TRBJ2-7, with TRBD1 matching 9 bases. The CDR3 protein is CASKTGTGYEQYF. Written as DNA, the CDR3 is TGTGCCAGCAAAACCGGGACAGGGTACGAGCAGTACTTC.